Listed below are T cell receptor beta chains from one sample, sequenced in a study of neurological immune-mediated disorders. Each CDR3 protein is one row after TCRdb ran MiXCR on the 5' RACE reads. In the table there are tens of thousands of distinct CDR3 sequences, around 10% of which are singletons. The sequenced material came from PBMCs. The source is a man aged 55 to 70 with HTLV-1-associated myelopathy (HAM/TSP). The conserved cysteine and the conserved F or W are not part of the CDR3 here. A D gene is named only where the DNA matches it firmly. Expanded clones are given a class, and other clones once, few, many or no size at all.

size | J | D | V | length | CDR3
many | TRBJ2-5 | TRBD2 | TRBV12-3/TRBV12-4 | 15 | ASSWDLGTSGQETQY
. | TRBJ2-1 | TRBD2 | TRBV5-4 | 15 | ASSPSSGSRSYNEQF
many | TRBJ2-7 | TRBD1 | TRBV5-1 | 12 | ASSLQTGTYEQY
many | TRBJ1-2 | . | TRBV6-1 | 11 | ASSRDIIGGYT
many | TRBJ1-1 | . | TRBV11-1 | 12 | ASSINRANTEAF
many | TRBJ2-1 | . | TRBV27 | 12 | ASREEVADNEQF
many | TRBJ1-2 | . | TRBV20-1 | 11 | SASAGQLRGYT
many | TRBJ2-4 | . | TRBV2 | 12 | ASSEMAGRDIQY
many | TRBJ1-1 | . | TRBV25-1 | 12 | ASSDLAGNTEAF
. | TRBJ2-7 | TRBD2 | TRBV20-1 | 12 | SARLADSLYEQY
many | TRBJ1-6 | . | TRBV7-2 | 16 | ASSQYPGPRGPDSPLH
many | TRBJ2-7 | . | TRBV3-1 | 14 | ASSQYSDRPFGEQY
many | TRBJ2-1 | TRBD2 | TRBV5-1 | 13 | ASQTGTSGRYEQF
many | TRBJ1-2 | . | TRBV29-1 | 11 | SVDSDSEYGYT
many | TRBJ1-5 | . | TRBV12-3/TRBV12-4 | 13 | ASSLKGINNQPQH
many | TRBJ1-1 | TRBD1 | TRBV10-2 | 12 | ASTGQGANTEAF
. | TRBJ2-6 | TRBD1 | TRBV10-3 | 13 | ATSGQVSGANVLT
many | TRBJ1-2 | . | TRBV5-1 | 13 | ASSRAFGGSPGYT
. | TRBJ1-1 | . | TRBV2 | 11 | ASAMSRDTEAF
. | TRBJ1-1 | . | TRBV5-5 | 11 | VSSIATNTEAF
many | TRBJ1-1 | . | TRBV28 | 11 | ASSLFGGPEAF
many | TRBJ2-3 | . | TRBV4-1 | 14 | ASSNSGGLPTDTQY
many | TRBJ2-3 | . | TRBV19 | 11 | ASAPREADTQY
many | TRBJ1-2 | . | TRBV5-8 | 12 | ASSHRVVDYGYT
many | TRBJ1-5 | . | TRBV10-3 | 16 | AISDPLRGTNSNQPQH
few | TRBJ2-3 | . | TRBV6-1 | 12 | ASSDRGVTDTQY
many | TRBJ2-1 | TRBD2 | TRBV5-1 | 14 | ASSLALAGSFNEQF
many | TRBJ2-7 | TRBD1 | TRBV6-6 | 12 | ASSWGTGAFEQY
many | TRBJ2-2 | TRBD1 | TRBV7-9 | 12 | ASLRDRESGELF
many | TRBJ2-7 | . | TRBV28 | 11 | ASSLSSPYEQY
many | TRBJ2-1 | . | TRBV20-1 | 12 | SARGMISYNEQF
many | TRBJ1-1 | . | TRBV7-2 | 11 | ASSQGQNTEAF
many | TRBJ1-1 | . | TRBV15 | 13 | ATSRARTVQTEAF
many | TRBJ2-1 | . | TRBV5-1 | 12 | ASSLVTSYNEQF
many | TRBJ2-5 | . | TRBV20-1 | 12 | SAIKRGLAETQY
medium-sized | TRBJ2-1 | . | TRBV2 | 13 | ASSDPGAKNNEQF
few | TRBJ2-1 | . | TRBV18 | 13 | ATPKRKGSYNEQF
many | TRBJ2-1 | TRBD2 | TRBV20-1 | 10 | SAYRTSSEQF
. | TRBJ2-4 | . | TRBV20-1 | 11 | SAAHGMVNIQY
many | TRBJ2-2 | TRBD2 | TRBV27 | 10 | ASGGGTGELF
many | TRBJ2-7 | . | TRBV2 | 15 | ASMINPTTPSSYEQY